This passage covers 18 T cell receptor beta chains from one sample sequenced in a study of control samples from healthy donors and cancer patients. Assay used: immunoSEQ multiplex PCR; TCRdb lists only in-frame clones, some missing. Found here are some 130,000 clones, 80% to 95% of them singletons; the top ten hold roughly 6%. The sample consisted of blood. These receptors were collected from a man aged 18 to 35 in good health.

This clone was detected once. The chain joins TRBV21-1 to TRBJ1-5; the table's D call, TRBD1, was not checked against the DNA. TRBV21-1 is given as a pseudogene. The CDR3 contains 17 residues. The CDR3 DNA reads as TGTGCCAGCAGCAAAGATAAAGGGGGTCCAGGCGATCAGCCCCAGCATTTT. Translating it yields CASSKDKGGPGDQPQHF.

This clone showed up many times. This sequence joins TRBV20-1 and TRBJ1-4, with D uncertain. CDR1 and CDR2 from the germline V gene are DFQATT and SNEGSKA (reference sequence). Trimming left V 8 bases short and J 8 bases short, with 12 bases between. This CDR3 contains 11 residues. The CDR3 protein is CSPLEAEKLFF. DNA for the CDR3: TGCAGTCCACTAGAGGCGGAAAAACTGTTTTTT.

The genes are TRBV3-1 (or the pseudogene TRBV3-2) and TRBJ2-3; 7 positions agree with TRBD1. Germline V gene sequence: CDR1 LGHDT, CDR2 YNNKEL (reference sequence). The J segment lost 3 bases and the V segment lost 4 bases, leaving 10 bases of the junction unmatched. The CDR3 is made up of 16 amino acids. CDR3 sequence (DNA): TGTGCCAGCAGCCCTCATCAGGGCAGGGGGACAGATACGCAGTATTTT. Translated: CASSPHQGRGTDTQYF.

This clone was counted ten times or more. The chain employs TRBV4-2 and TRBJ1-2; 7 bases fit TRBD1. CDR1 LGHNA and CDR2 YNFKEQ come from the germline V gene. The CDR3 is made up of 19 amino acids. V dropped 4 bases and J dropped 4; count of bases not matched to a gene: 21. Written as DNA, the CDR3 is TGTGCCAGCAGCCCCGAAAGAGGAGGGGGCTTTCGCTTCTCCTATGGCTACACCTTC. It yields the protein CASSPERGGGFRFSYGYTF.

Comments on this clone: One end of the junction varies from germline; a read error may be responsible. The genes are TRBV2 and TRBJ1-6; D gene uncertain. The CDR3 is made up of 12 amino acids. Per germline, CDR1 SNHLY and CDR2 FYNNEI. CDR3 DNA sequence: TGTGTCAGCAGTGGAGACATTTCACCCCTCCACTTT. This codes for CVSSGDISPLHF.

This clone was seen once. One end of the junction is discordant with germline, which a read error may explain. J is TRBJ1-2 and V is TRBV5-4; D is possibly TRBD1 (5 bases). The germline gives CDR1 SGHNT, CDR2 YYREEE (reference sequence). This CDR3 contains 14 residues. The CDR3 reads CASSLWQGPYSYTF. The DNA for the CDR3 is TGTGCCAGCAGCTTGTGGCAGGGTCCCTATAGCTACACCTTC.

This clone was picked up one time. The chain employs TRBV2 and TRBJ1-2; possible D gene TRBD1, 5 bases. The length of the CDR3 is 13 residues. CDR1 is SNHLY and CDR2 is FYNNEI in the germline V gene. Trimming left V 9 bases short and J 5 bases short, with 16 bases between. The CDR3 here is CASTRDGIYGYTF. The CDR3 DNA is TGTGCCAGTACCCGGGACGGCATTTATGGCTACACCTTC.

This clone was counted only a few times. The chain recombines TRBV5-6 with TRBJ2-3, with 12 bases that match TRBD2. V shed 1 base and J 1 base; nucleotides not matched to a gene: 7. CDR3 length: 18 amino acids. From germline, CDR1 is SGHDT and CDR2 YYEEEE. CDR3 residues: CASSLFASGGAGTDTQYF. CDR3 bases: TGTGCCAGCAGCTTGTTCGCTAGCGGGGGGGCCGGCACAGATACGCAGTATTTT. The entire variable domain, with the rest obtained from reference TRBV5-6 and TRBJ2-3, is as follows: DAGVTQSPTHLIKTRGQQVTLRCSPKSGHDTVSWYQQALGQGPQFIFQYYEEEERQRGNFPDRFSGHQFPNYSSELNVNALLLGDSALYLCASSLFASGGAGTDTQYFGPGTRLTVL.

This CDR3 is CASSYRLSYEQYF. CDR3 sequence (DNA): TGTGCCAGCAGTTACCGTTTATCCTACGAGCAGTACTTC. V gene TRBV6-5 combines with J gene TRBJ2-7; D remains unclear. The CDR3 totals 13 residues. V lost 2 bases, J lost 1 base, and 6 bases lay in between. Per the germline V gene, CDR1 is MNHEY and CDR2 is SVGAGI.

This clone was detected a few times. The chain uses TRBV6-4 and TRBJ1-2; no clear D gene. This CDR3 spans 13 amino acids. Trimming took 3 bases from V and 4 from J, leaving 9 bases between them. Germline lookup yields CDR1 MRHNA and CDR2 SNTAGT. As DNA, the CDR3 is TGTGCCAGCAGTGAAGAAGGCGGCTATGGCTACACCTTC. Translated: CASSEEGGYGYTF.

The chain links TRBV5-1 to TRBJ2-7; tentatively, D is TRBD2 (5 bases). The V end lost 7 bases, the J end lost 4 bases, and 21 bases lay between the germline ends. The CDR3 runs to 15 residues. Per the germline V gene, CDR1 is SGHRS and CDR2 is YFSETQ. The CDR3 is CASQGSGYLGYEQYF. The CDR3 region has the DNA TGCGCCAGCCAAGGGTCGGGGTACCTTGGGTACGAGCAGTACTTC.

The J gene is TRBJ2-3, the V gene TRBV5-1; 7 positions agree with TRBD2. The CDR3 has 15 residues. Trimming at V came to 0 bases and at J to 0 bases, leaving 1 base not matched to a gene. The germline CDR1 and CDR2 sequences are SGHRS and YFSETQ. The CDR3 loop reads CASSLERDSTDTQYF. In DNA form, the CDR3 reads TGCGCCAGCAGCTTGGAGCGGGACAGCACAGATACGCAGTATTTT.

This rearrangement joins TRBV27 to TRBJ1-5; the match to TRBD1 covers 7 bases. Germline CDR1 is MNHEY and CDR2 is SMNVEV (reference sequence). After removal of 1 base from V and 0 bases from J, the junction contained 9 bases not matched to a gene. The CDR3 covers 18 residues. The CDR3 loop is CASSLWAGGDYSNQPQHF. As DNA, the CDR3 is TGTGCCAGCAGTTTATGGGCAGGGGGTGATTATAGCAATCAGCCCCAGCATTTT.

V gene TRBV28 combines with J gene TRBJ1-4; no reliable D call. There are 12 residues in the CDR3. CDR1 MDHEN and CDR2 SYDVKM come from the germline V gene. With 6 bases removed from V and 8 bases from J, the gap between germline ends came to 10 bases. CDR3 bases: TGTGCCAGCAGCTCTCCCGGGGAAAAACTGTTTTTT. Translated: CASSSPGEKLFF.

The rearrangement links TRBV11-3 to TRBJ1-5, with 7 bases that match TRBD1. The CDR3 spans 18 residues. The V and J ends lost 0 bases and 5 bases, in that order; junction bases with no gene match: 13. From germline, CDR1 is SGHNT and CDR2 YENEEA. CDR3: CASSLDGVGTVVDQPQHF. CDR3 DNA sequence: TGTGCCAGCAGCTTAGATGGGGTGGGGACAGTCGTTGATCAGCCCCAGCATTTT.

The CDR3 protein is CASSPPSERRDTQYF. The CDR3 DNA reads TGTGCCAGCTCACCACCGTCAGAAAGGAGAGATACGCAGTATTTT. The V and J genes are TRBV18 and TRBJ2-3; D unclear. Germline assignment: CDR1 KGHSH and CDR2 LQKENI. The CDR3 has 15 amino acids. V lost 0 bases and J 5 bases, leaving 12 bases between the germline ends.

The chain has TRBV30 and TRBJ1-6; tentative D call: TRBD1 (5 bases). The V gene lost 1 base and the J gene lost 0 bases, with 10 bases spanning the gap. Per the germline V gene, CDR1 is GTSNPN and CDR2 is SVGIG (reference sequence). This CDR3 has 16 residues. CDR3: CAWSGDRFSYNSPLHF. In nucleotides, the CDR3 is TGTGCCTGGAGTGGGGACCGATTCTCCTATAATTCACCCCTCCACTTT.

This chain links TRBV7-9 with TRBJ2-3; TRBD1 matches 7 bases. This CDR3 has 16 residues. CDR1 is SEHNR and CDR2 is FQNEAQ in the germline V gene (reference sequence). Trimming cost V 5 bases and J 5 bases; bases outside gene matches: 13. CDR3 in DNA: TGTGCCAGCAGCACCCCGACAGGGATGGTAAGAGATACGCAGTATTTT. It encodes CASSTPTGMVRDTQYF.